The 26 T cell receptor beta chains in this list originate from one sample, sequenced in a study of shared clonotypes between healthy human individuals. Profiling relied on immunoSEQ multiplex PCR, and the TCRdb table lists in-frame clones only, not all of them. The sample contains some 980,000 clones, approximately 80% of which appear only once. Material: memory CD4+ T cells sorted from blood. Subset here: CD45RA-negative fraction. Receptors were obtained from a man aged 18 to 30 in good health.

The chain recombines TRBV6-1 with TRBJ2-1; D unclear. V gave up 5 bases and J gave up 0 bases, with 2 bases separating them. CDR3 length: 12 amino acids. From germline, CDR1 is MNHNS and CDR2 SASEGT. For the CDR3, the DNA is TGTGCCAGCAGTTACTCCTACAATGAGCAGTTCTTC. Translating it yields CASSYSYNEQFF.

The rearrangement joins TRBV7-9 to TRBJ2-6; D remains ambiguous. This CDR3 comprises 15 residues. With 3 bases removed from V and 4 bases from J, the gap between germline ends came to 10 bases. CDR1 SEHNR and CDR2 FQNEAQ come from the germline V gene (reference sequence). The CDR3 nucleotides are TGTGCCAGCAGCTTTGGACCAACCGGGGCCAACGTCCTGACTTTC. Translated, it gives CASSFGPTGANVLTF.

The CDR3 region has the DNA TGTGCCAGCAGCTTGTCTAGTGGGAGCACAGATACGCAGTATTTT. It translates to CASSLSSGSTDTQYF. The gene calls are TRBV5-4 and TRBJ2-3; D gene ambiguous. This CDR3 contains 15 residues. The V gene lost 1 base and the J gene lost 0 bases, with 9 bases spanning the gap. Germline V gives CDR1 SGHNT, CDR2 YYREEE (reference sequence).

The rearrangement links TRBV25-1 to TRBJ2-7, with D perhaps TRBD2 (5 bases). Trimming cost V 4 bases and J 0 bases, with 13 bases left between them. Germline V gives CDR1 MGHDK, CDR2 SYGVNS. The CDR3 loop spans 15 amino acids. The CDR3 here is CASSAGLMSSYEQYF. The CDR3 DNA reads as TGTGCCAGCAGTGCTGGACTGATGAGCTCCTACGAGCAGTACTTC.

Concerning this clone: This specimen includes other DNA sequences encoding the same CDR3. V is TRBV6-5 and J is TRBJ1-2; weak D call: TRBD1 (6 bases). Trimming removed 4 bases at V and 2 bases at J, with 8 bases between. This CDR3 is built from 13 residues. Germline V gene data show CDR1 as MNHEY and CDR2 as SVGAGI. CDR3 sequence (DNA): TGTGCCAGCAGTTCACAGGGCAACTATGGCTACACCTTC. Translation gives CASSSQGNYGYTF.

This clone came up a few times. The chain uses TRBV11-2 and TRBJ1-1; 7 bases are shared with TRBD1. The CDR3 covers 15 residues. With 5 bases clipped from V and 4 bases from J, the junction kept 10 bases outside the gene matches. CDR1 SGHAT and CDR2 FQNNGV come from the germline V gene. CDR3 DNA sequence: TGTGCCAGCAGCGACCAGGGGGGGTTCGGCACTGAAGCTTTCTTT. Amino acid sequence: CASSDQGGFGTEAFF.

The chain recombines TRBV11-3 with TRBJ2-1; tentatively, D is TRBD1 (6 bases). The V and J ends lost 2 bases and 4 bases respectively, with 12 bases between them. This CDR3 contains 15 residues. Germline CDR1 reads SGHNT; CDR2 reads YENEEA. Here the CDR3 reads CASSLSRTAYNEQFF. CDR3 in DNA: TGTGCCAGCAGCTTATCAAGGACAGCTTACAATGAGCAGTTCTTC.

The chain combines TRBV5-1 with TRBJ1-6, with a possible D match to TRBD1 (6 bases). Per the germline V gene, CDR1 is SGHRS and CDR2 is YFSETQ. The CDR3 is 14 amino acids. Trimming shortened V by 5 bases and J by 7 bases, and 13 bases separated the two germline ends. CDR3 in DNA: TGCGCCAGCAGGTTCAGGGGAGACAATTCACCCCTCCACTTT. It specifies CASRFRGDNSPLHF.

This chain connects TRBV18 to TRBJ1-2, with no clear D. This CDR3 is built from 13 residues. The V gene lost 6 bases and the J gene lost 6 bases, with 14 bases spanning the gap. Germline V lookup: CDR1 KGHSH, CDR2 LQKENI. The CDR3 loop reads CASSPDSPHGYTF. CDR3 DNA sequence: TGTGCCAGCTCGCCCGACTCCCCCCATGGCTACACCTTC.

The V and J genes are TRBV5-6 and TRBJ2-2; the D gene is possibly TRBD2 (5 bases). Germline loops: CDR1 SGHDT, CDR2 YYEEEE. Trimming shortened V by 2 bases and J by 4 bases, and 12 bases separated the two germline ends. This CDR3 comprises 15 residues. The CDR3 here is CASSLHRDFTGELFF. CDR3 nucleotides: TGTGCCAGCAGCTTACACCGGGATTTCACCGGGGAGCTGTTTTTT.

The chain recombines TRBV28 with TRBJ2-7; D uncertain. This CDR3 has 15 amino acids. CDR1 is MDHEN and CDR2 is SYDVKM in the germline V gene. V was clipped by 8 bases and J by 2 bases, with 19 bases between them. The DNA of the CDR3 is TGTGCCAGCTGTTATTACCCGGGCGCTCCCTACGAGCAGTACTTC. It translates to CASCYYPGAPYEQYF.

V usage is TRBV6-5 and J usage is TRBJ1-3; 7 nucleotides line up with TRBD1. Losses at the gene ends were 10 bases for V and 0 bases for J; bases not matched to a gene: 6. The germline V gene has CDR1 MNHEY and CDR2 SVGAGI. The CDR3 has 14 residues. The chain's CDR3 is CATSQGISGNTIYF. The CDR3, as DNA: TGTGCCACTTCACAGGGGATCTCTGGAAACACCATATATTTT.

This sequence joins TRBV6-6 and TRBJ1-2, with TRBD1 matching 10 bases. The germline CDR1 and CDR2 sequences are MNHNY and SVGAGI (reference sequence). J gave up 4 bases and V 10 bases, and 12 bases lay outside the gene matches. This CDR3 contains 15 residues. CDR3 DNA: TGTGCCATCAACCCCCGGGACAGGGGCTTCTATGGCTACACCTTC. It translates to CAINPRDRGFYGYTF.

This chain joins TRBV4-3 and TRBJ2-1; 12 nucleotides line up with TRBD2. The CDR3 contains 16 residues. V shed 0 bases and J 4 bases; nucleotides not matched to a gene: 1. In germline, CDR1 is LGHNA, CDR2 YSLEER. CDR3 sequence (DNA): TGCGCCAGCAGCCAAGACCTAGCGGGAGGGTACAATGAGCAGTTCTTC. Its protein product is CASSQDLAGGYNEQFF.

This CDR3 reads CASTPEGHQPQHF. CDR3 DNA sequence: TGTGCCAGCACCCCGGAAGGGCACCAGCCCCAGCATTTT. This rearrangement joins TRBV2 to TRBJ1-5; D gene ambiguous. The germline gives CDR1 SNHLY, CDR2 FYNNEI. V was cut by 7 bases and J by 7 bases, with 14 bases left in between. The CDR3 is 13 residues long.

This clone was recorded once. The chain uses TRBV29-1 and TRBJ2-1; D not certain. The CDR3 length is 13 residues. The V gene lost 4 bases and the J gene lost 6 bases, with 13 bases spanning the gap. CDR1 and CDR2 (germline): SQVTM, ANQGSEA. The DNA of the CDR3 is TGCAGCGTTGCCCAACAAGCCCCCAATGAGCAGTTCTTC. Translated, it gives CSVAQQAPNEQFF.

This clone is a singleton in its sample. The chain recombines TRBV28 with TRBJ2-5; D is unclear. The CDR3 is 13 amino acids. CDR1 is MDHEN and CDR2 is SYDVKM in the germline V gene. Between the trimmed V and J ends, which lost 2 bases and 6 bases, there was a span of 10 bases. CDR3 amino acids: CASSLAIQKTQYF. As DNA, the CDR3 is TGTGCCAGCAGTTTAGCGATTCAAAAGACCCAGTACTTC.

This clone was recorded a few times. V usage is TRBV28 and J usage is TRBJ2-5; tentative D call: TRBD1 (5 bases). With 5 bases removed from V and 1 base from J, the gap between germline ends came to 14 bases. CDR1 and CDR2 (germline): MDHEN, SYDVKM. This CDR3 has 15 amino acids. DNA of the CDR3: TGTGCCAGCAGTAATCACAGGAATAGCCAAGAGACCCAGTACTTC. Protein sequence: CASSNHRNSQETQYF.

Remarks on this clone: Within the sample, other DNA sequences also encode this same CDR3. Here the CDR3 reads CASSPRTGGGETQYF. The CDR3, as DNA: TGCGCCAGCAGCCCCAGGACAGGGGGCGGGGAGACCCAGTACTTC. This rearrangement joins TRBV5-1 to TRBJ2-5; 11 positions agree with TRBD1. J gave up 5 bases and V 4 bases, and 7 bases lay outside the gene matches. Germline-derived CDR1 and CDR2 are SGHRS and YFSETQ. The CDR3 is 15 amino acids.

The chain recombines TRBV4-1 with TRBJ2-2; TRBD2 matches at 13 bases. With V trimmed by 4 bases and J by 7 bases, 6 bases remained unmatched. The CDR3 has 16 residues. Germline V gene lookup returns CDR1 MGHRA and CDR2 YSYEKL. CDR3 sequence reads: CASSRLAGGRDGELFF. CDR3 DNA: TGCGCCAGCAGCCGACTAGCGGGAGGTCGGGACGGGGAGCTGTTTTTT.

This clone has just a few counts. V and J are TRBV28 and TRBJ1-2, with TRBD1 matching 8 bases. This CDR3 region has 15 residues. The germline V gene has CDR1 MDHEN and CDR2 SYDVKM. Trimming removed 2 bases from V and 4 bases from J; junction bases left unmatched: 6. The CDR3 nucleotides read TGTGCCAGCAGTTTAGGGACAGGTGCCCCCTATGGCTACACCTTC. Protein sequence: CASSLGTGAPYGYTF.

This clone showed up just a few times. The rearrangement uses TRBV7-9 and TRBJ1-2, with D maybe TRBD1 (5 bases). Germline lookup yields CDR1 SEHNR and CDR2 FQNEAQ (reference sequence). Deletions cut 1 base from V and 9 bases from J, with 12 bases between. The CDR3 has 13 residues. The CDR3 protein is CASSLEPRGSYTF. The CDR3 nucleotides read TGTGCCAGCAGCTTAGAGCCTCGGGGGAGCTACACCTTC.

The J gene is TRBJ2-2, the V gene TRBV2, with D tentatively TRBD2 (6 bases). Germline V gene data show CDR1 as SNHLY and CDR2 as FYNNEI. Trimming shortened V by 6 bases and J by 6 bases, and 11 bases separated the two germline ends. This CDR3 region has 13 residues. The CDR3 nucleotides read TGTGCCAGCAGCCTCTCGGGGGCCGGGGAGCTGTTTTTT. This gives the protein CASSLSGAGELFF.

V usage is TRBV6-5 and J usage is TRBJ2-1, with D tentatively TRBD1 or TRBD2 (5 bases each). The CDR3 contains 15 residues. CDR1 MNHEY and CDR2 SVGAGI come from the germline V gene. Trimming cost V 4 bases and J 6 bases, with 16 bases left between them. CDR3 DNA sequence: TGTGCCAGCAGTTTCGGACATGGGACGGGCAATGAGCAGTTCTTC. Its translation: CASSFGHGTGNEQFF.

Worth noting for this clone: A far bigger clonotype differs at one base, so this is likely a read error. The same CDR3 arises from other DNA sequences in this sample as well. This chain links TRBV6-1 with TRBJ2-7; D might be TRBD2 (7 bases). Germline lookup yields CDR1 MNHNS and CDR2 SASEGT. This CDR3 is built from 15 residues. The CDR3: CASSAVGGGPGEQYF. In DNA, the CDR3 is TGTGCTAGCAGTGCCGTTGGCGGGGGCCCGGGTGAGCAGTACTTC.

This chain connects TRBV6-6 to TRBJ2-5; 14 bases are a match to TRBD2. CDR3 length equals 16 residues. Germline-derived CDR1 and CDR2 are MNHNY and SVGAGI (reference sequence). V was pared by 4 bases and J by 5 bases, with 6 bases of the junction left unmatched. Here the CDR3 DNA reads TGTGCCAGCAGTTTCGGACTAGCGGGAGGTGGGGAGACCCAGTACTTC. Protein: CASSFGLAGGGETQYF.